This T cell receptor beta chain was documented in a study of shared clonotypes between healthy human individuals. About the study: Researchers assigned three CD4 naive, three CD4 memory, two CD8 naive and one CD8 memory plate to each donor. Study observations and caveats: Memory subsets generally showed smaller estimated richness than naive subsets did.

The CDR3 runs to 15 residues. DNA at 150 to 250 ng, 25,000 to 35,000 T cell genomes, went into sorted-subset replicate PCRs. Original methodology: ImmunoSEQ sequences covered only the junction and lacked quality scores; filtering therefore differed. Some clones are missing from TCRdb's copy, which holds only in-frame ones; the method was immunoSEQ multiplex PCR. V and J calls and clone size are copied from that table; D and trimming were computed from the DNA. The table lists roughly 2,500,000 clones, approximately 93% of them singletons. About this clone: No antigen is known for it.

Sample: naive CD4+ T cells from PBMCs. Subset specified: CD45RA+ positively selected. The sequence was collected from a man aged 18 to 29 in good health. Some clones in this sample may be carry-over from other donors' samples. The chain couples TRBV21-1 to TRBJ2-2; the table's D gene call, TRBD1, was not cross checked with the DNA. TRBV21-1 is tagged as a pseudogene. CDR3 sequence (DNA): TGTGCCAGCAGCCCCCTTGGGCCGAACACCGGGGAGCTGTTTTTT. It specifies CASSPLGPNTGELFF.